A selection of T cell receptor beta chains follows, all from one sample in a study of blood T cell repertoires in COVID-19. Sequenced by immunoSEQ multiplex PCR; TCRdb stores in-frame clones only, minus some. Of around 190,000 clones in the sample, around 85% are singletons; the top ten hold about 8.6%. Material for sequencing was peripheral blood. These receptors all come from a man aged 50 to 60 with active or convalescent COVID-19. The CDR3 runs from the conserved cysteine through the conserved F or W. Fields, in order: clone size, V gene, D gene, CDR3 length, J gene, CDR3 protein, CDR3 DNA. A D gene is named only where the DNA matches it firmly. Rows may omit the clone size; those that give it use once, few, many or a size class.

abundance: NA
v_gene: TRBV3-1/TRBV3-2
d_gene: NA
len: 12
j_gene: TRBJ2-5
CDR3aa: CASTGFQETQYF
CDR3nt: TGTGCCAGCACCGGGTTCCAAGAGACCCAGTACTTC

abundance: NA
v_gene: TRBV7-2
d_gene: TRBD1
len: 17
j_gene: TRBJ2-1
CDR3aa: CASSLKPGTGWVNEQFF
CDR3nt: TGTGCCAGCAGCTTAAAGCCCGGGACAGGGTGGGTCAATGAGCAGTTCTTC

abundance: NA
v_gene: TRBV5-6
d_gene: NA
len: 15
j_gene: TRBJ2-5
CDR3aa: CASSSGGPHMETQYF
CDR3nt: TGTGCCAGCAGCTCGGGGGGCCCCCATATGGAGACCCAGTACTTC

abundance: NA
v_gene: TRBV2
d_gene: NA
len: 13
j_gene: TRBJ2-1
CDR3aa: CASGRGLNNEQFF
CDR3nt: TGTGCCAGCGGCAGGGGCCTCAACAATGAGCAGTTCTTC

abundance: NA
v_gene: TRBV10-3
d_gene: TRBD1
len: 14
j_gene: TRBJ1-2
CDR3aa: CAISEFTGDYGYTF
CDR3nt: TGTGCCATCAGTGAGTTTACAGGGGACTATGGCTACACCTTC

abundance: NA
v_gene: TRBV11-1
d_gene: TRBD2
len: 14
j_gene: TRBJ2-7
CDR3aa: CASSPGTTQGEQYF
CDR3nt: TGTGCCAGCAGCCCAGGGACTACACAAGGCGAGCAGTACTTC

abundance: few
v_gene: TRBV7-6
d_gene: TRBD1
len: 13
j_gene: TRBJ2-2
CDR3aa: CASSLTGTGELFF
CDR3nt: TGTGCCAGCAGCTTGACAGGGACCGGGGAGCTGTTTTTT

abundance: NA
v_gene: TRBV5-1
d_gene: NA
len: 12
j_gene: TRBJ1-5
CDR3aa: CASRELNQPQHF
CDR3nt: TGCGCCAGCAGGGAGCTAAATCAGCCCCAGCATTTT

abundance: once
v_gene: TRBV5-1
d_gene: NA
len: 15
j_gene: TRBJ1-5
CDR3aa: CASSLGTDSNQPQHF
CDR3nt: TGCGCCAGCAGCTTGGGGACAGATAGCAATCAGCCCCAGCATTTT

abundance: NA
v_gene: TRBV2
d_gene: NA
len: 16
j_gene: TRBJ1-4
CDR3aa: CASRGTGSRTAEKLFF
CDR3nt: TGTGCCAGCAGGGGTACAGGGTCCAGAACGGCTGAAAAACTGTTTTTT

abundance: NA
v_gene: TRBV19
d_gene: NA
len: 12
j_gene: TRBJ2-5
CDR3aa: CASSPSGETQYF
CDR3nt: TGTGCCAGTAGTCCCTCCGGGGAGACCCAGTACTTC

abundance: NA
v_gene: TRBV4-2
d_gene: NA
len: 13
j_gene: TRBJ1-2
CDR3aa: CASSQGLRGDYTF
CDR3nt: TGTGCCAGCAGCCAAGGACTTCGCGGGGACTACACCTTC

abundance: NA
v_gene: TRBV7-3
d_gene: TRBD1
len: 13
j_gene: TRBJ2-3
CDR3aa: CASSPDRKDTQYF
CDR3nt: TGTGCCAGCAGTCCGGACAGGAAAGATACGCAGTATTTT

abundance: NA
v_gene: TRBV2
d_gene: TRBD1
len: 12
j_gene: TRBJ1-1
CDR3aa: CASSAGGIEAFF
CDR3nt: TGTGCCAGCAGTGCAGGGGGAATTGAAGCTTTCTTT

abundance: once
v_gene: TRBV4-2
d_gene: NA
len: 15
j_gene: TRBJ1-6
CDR3aa: CASSQGRQNNSPLHF
CDR3nt: TGTGCCAGCAGCCAAGGCAGGCAAAATAATTCACCCCTCCACTTT

abundance: NA
v_gene: TRBV7-3
d_gene: TRBD1
len: 15
j_gene: TRBJ2-2
CDR3aa: CASSPRTGVPGELFF
CDR3nt: TGTGCCAGCAGCCCAAGGACAGGGGTTCCCGGGGAGCTGTTTTTT

abundance: NA
v_gene: TRBV30
d_gene: TRBD1
len: 17
j_gene: TRBJ2-3
CDR3aa: CAWSTFRDRGGADTQYF
CDR3nt: TGTGCCTGGAGTACCTTCCGGGACAGGGGAGGAGCAGATACGCAGTATTTT

abundance: NA
v_gene: TRBV24-1
d_gene: TRBD1
len: 16
j_gene: TRBJ2-3
CDR3aa: CATSDWDRGPTDTQYF
CDR3nt: TGTGCCACCAGTGATTGGGACAGGGGGCCCACAGATACGCAGTATTTT

abundance: NA
v_gene: TRBV9
d_gene: NA
len: 16
j_gene: TRBJ2-3
CDR3aa: CASSVATGPPEDTQYF
CDR3nt: TGTGCCAGCAGCGTAGCTACAGGGCCCCCGGAAGATACGCAGTATTTT

abundance: once
v_gene: TRBV7-3
d_gene: NA
len: 13
j_gene: TRBJ2-2
CDR3aa: CASSWGQTGELFF
CDR3nt: TGTGCCAGCAGCTGGGGGCAAACCGGGGAGCTGTTTTTT

abundance: NA
v_gene: TRBV3-1/TRBV3-2
d_gene: NA
len: 14
j_gene: TRBJ1-6
CDR3aa: CASSQTTPNSPLHF
CDR3nt: TGTGCCAGCAGCCAGACAACGCCTAATTCACCCCTCCACTTT

abundance: NA
v_gene: TRBV20-1
d_gene: NA
len: 11
j_gene: TRBJ2-7
CDR3aa: CSAAGDYEQYF
CDR3nt: TGCAGTGCTGCAGGGGATTACGAGCAGTACTTC